These T cell receptor beta chains were read from a single sample in a study of TIL therapy for anti-PD-1-resistant metastatic lung cancer. The method was immunoSEQ multiplex PCR; TCRdb's version includes in-frame clones alone and lacks a portion of them. The sample consists of several thousand clones, 55% to 70% of them appearing once. Sequenced here: tumor tissue, sampled at baseline. These TCRs come from a person aged 25-79 years with non-small cell lung cancer. Both conserved end residues are part of each CDR3. A D gene is named only where the DNA matches it firmly. Size is omitted from some rows. Given values are once, few, many or a class for expanded clones.

.	TRBV18	once	TRBJ2-2	CASSPREHTGELFF	TGTGCCAGCTCACCCCGGGAGCACACCGGGGAGCTGTTTTTT
TRBD2	TRBV13	.	TRBJ2-1	CASSLGVGLAGGWFF	TGTGCCAGCAGCTTAGGAGTGGGACTAGCGGGAGGCTGGTTCTTC
.	TRBV11-2	few	TRBJ2-7	CASSLVWEAYEQYF	TGTGCCAGCAGCTTAGTTTGGGAAGCCTACGAGCAGTACTTC
TRBD2	TRBV6-5	few	TRBJ2-1	CASSYNSGGGDEQFF	TGTGCCAGCAGTTATAATAGCGGGGGCGGCGATGAGCAGTTCTTC
TRBD2	TRBV7-9	.	TRBJ2-3	CASSPGLAGPDTQYF	TGTGCCAGCAGCCCAGGACTAGCTGGGCCAGATACGCAGTATTTT
.	TRBV5-1	.	TRBJ1-1	CASSPNPNWGTEAFF	TGCGCCAGCAGCCCAAATCCGAACTGGGGGACTGAAGCTTTCTTT
.	TRBV18	few	TRBJ2-6	CASSGYLQGFSGANVLTF	TGTGCCAGCTCAGGATATTTACAGGGTTTCTCTGGGGCCAACGTCCTGACTTTC
TRBD2	TRBV29-1	.	TRBJ2-1	CSVEAGTSGSVEQFF	TGCAGCGTTGAAGCCGGGACTAGCGGGAGTGTTGAGCAGTTCTTC
.	TRBV7-2	few	TRBJ2-7	CASSADNPPYEQYF	TGTGCCAGCAGCGCGGACAATCCCCCCTACGAGCAGTACTTC
.	TRBV27	.	TRBJ2-7	CASSSLSSYEQYF	TGTGCCAGCAGTTCCCTGAGCTCCTACGAGCAGTACTTC
.	TRBV27	.	TRBJ2-1	CASSERGAGSYNEQFF	TGTGCCAGCAGCGAGAGGGGGGCGGGATCCTACAATGAGCAGTTCTTC
.	TRBV5-1	few	TRBJ2-2	CASRPGQMNTGELFF	TGCGCCAGCCGGCCCGGACAAATGAACACCGGGGAGCTGTTTTTT
.	TRBV12-5	.	TRBJ2-5	CASTGAGETQYF	TGTGCTAGTACGGGGGCGGGGGAGACCCAGTACTTC
TRBD1	TRBV7-9	once	TRBJ2-1	CASSSPGTGHYNEQFF	TGTGCCAGCAGCTCTCCCGGGACAGGGCACTACAATGAGCAGTTCTTC
.	TRBV3-1/TRBV3-2	.	TRBJ2-7	CASSQINEQYF	TGTGCCAGCAGCCAAATAAACGAGCAGTACTTC
.	TRBV9	.	TRBJ2-7	CASSVAPQGYEQYF	TGTGCCAGCAGCGTAGCTCCCCAGGGGTACGAGCAGTACTTC
TRBD1	TRBV7-2	.	TRBJ2-1	CASRSPGGSGGEQFF	TGTGCCAGCAGGTCCCCAGGGGGAAGTGGAGGTGAGCAGTTCTTC
.	TRBV5-1	once	TRBJ2-1	CASSLVGAQYNEQFF	TGCGCCAGCAGCTTGGTAGGGGCCCAATACAATGAGCAGTTCTTC
TRBD2	TRBV3-1/TRBV3-2	.	TRBJ2-7	CASSPPPEAGGPYEQYF	TGTGCCAGCAGCCCGCCACCGGAGGCGGGAGGGCCATACGAGCAGTACTTC
.	TRBV19	.	TRBJ2-3	CASSPHTLKSTDTQYF	TGTGCCAGTAGTCCTCATACGCTAAAGAGCACAGATACGCAGTATTTT
.	TRBV20-1	.	TRBJ1-2	CSASHGGPGYGYTF	TGCAGTGCTAGTCATGGGGGGCCTGGCTATGGCTACACCTTC
.	TRBV7-8	once	TRBJ2-5	CASSLFNGEQETQYF	TGTGCCAGCAGCTTATTTAACGGCGAACAAGAGACCCAGTACTTC
TRBD1	TRBV30	.	TRBJ1-1	CAWSGTGVGTEAFF	TGTGCCTGGAGTGGAACAGGGGTAGGAACTGAAGCTTTCTTT
TRBD2	TRBV27	.	TRBJ2-1	CASRGLAATYNEQFF	TGTGCCAGCAGGGGACTAGCGGCCACCTACAATGAGCAGTTCTTC
.	TRBV23-1	.	TRBJ1-5	CTSSQSFGHTNQPQHF	TGCACCAGCAGTCAAAGCTTTGGGCACACTAATCAGCCCCAGCATTTT
TRBD2	TRBV19	.	TRBJ2-5	CASSHPSGVPQETQYF	TGTGCCAGTAGCCACCCTAGCGGGGTCCCCCAAGAGACCCAGTACTTC
.	TRBV7-2	once	TRBJ2-3	CASSLAPGTDTQYF	TGTGCCAGCAGCTTAGCCCCCGGCACAGATACGCAGTATTTT
.	TRBV15	few	TRBJ1-2	CATSSKSRLAYGYTF	TGTGCCACCAGCTCAAAGTCCCGGTTGGCCTATGGCTACACCTTC
TRBD2	TRBV3-1/TRBV3-2	.	TRBJ2-4	CASSHSGSVKNIQYF	TGTGCCAGCAGCCATAGCGGGAGCGTAAAAAACATTCAGTACTTC
.	TRBV19	.	TRBJ2-3	CASSIAWGGSTDTQYF	TGTGCCAGTAGTATAGCCTGGGGCGGAAGCACAGATACGCAGTATTTT
TRBD1	TRBV4-3	few	TRBJ1-4	CASSQSPGQGGEKLFF	TGCGCCAGCAGCCAATCACCGGGACAGGGAGGTGAAAAACTGTTTTTT
TRBD2	TRBV6-2/TRBV6-3	.	TRBJ2-1	CASSYQLASPNEQFF	TGTGCCAGCAGTTACCAACTAGCGTCACCCAATGAGCAGTTCTTC
TRBD2	TRBV19	.	TRBJ2-2	CASSSLAGVSGTGELFF	TGTGCCAGTAGTAGTCTAGCGGGAGTTTCGGGCACCGGGGAGCTGTTTTTT
TRBD2	TRBV11-2	few	TRBJ2-5	CASSLGGTSGRETQYF	TGTGCCAGCAGCTTAGGGGGGACTAGCGGGAGGGAGACCCAGTACTTC
TRBD1	TRBV7-8	few	TRBJ2-7	CASSSYRDSQYEQYF	TGTGCCAGCAGCTCCTACCGGGACAGCCAGTACGAGCAGTACTTC
TRBD1	TRBV6-5	.	TRBJ1-3	CASSYNRGRPGNTIYF	TGTGCCAGCAGTTACAACAGGGGGCGACCTGGAAACACCATATATTTT
.	TRBV18	.	TRBJ2-5	CASSPPSTQETQYF	TGTGCCAGCTCACCACCGTCGACCCAAGAGACCCAGTACTTC
TRBD2	TRBV5-1	few	TRBJ2-3	CASSPGTSGDFTDTQYF	TGCGCCAGCAGCCCTGGGACTAGCGGGGACTTCACAGATACGCAGTATTTT
.	TRBV18	once	TRBJ2-1	CASSPRLNEQFF	TGTGCCAGCTCACCTCGGTTGAATGAGCAGTTCTTC
TRBD1	TRBV7-8	.	TRBJ2-5	CASSLVGQGPQETQYF	TGTGCCAGCAGCTTAGTAGGACAGGGGCCCCAGGAGACCCAGTACTTC
.	TRBV11-3	.	TRBJ2-1	CASSLEGGASYNEQFF	TGTGCCAGCAGCTTAGAGGGGGGGGCCTCCTACAATGAGCAGTTCTTC
.	TRBV5-5	.	TRBJ2-6	CASSLRDTRSGANVLTF	TGTGCCAGCAGCTTGAGGGACACCCGCTCTGGGGCCAACGTCCTGACTTTC
.	TRBV28	.	TRBJ1-1	CASSLLGGSDTEAFF	TGTGCCAGCAGTTTACTGGGGGGTTCTGACACTGAAGCTTTCTTT
.	TRBV7-9	once	TRBJ2-3	CASNPRGADTQYF	TGTGCCAGCAACCCTCGGGGCGCAGATACGCAGTATTTT
.	TRBV4-3	once	TRBJ2-7	CASSPHAGVASYEQYF	TGCGCCAGCAGCCCGCACGCGGGCGTAGCTTCCTACGAGCAGTACTTC
.	TRBV28	few	TRBJ2-5	CASSLEGRRTQYF	TGTGCCAGCAGTTTGGAAGGGAGGCGGACCCAGTACTTC
TRBD2	TRBV19	.	TRBJ2-7	CASSWASGSSYEQYF	TGTGCCAGTAGTTGGGCTAGCGGGAGCTCCTACGAGCAGTACTTC
.	TRBV29-1	.	TRBJ2-7	CSVLGRDYEQYF	TGCAGCGTCCTAGGAAGGGACTACGAGCAGTACTTC
.	TRBV7-9	medium-sized	TRBJ2-7	CASSLDGSEQYF	TGTGCCAGCAGTCTCGATGGATCCGAGCAGTACTTC
.	TRBV6-1	few	TRBJ2-3	CASSERLSGFTSTDTQYF	TGTGCCAGCAGTGAAAGACTATCCGGATTTACTAGCACAGATACGCAGTATTTT
.	TRBV29-1	.	TRBJ1-1	CSVSGDVEAFF	TGCAGCGTCTCCGGGGACGTCGAAGCTTTCTTT
TRBD1	TRBV7-2	.	TRBJ1-4	CASSTFRGSNEKLFF	TGTGCCAGCAGCACTTTCAGGGGGAGTAATGAAAAACTGTTTTTT
TRBD1	TRBV6-7	.	TRBJ1-2	CAGPPTGAGGYTF	TGTGCCGGCCCACCCACAGGGGCAGGAGGCTACACCTTC
.	TRBV29-1	.	TRBJ1-3	CSVIPFGDTIYF	TGCAGCGTGATCCCCTTTGGGGACACCATATATTTT
TRBD1	TRBV11-3	.	TRBJ2-2	CASSLDWAGGTGELFF	TGTGCCAGCAGCTTAGATTGGGCAGGGGGAACCGGGGAGCTGTTTTTT
.	TRBV6-5	.	TRBJ2-5	CASSYSISANQETQYF	TGTGCCAGCAGTTACTCGATTTCGGCCAACCAAGAGACCCAGTACTTC
.	TRBV20-1	.	TRBJ2-7	CSGTEVYEQYF	TGCAGTGGAACAGAAGTCTACGAGCAGTACTTC
.	TRBV9	.	TRBJ2-1	CASSAFGASYNEQFF	TGTGCCAGCAGCGCCTTTGGGGCCTCCTACAATGAGCAGTTCTTC
.	TRBV30	few	TRBJ2-6	CAWNPPGWPTHGVLTF	TGTGCCTGGAATCCCCCAGGGTGGCCCACCCACGGCGTCCTGACTTTC
.	TRBV28	.	TRBJ2-1	CASSLSNKANEQFF	TGTGCCAGCAGTTTAAGTAATAAAGCAAATGAGCAGTTCTTC